This T cell receptor beta chain appears in the sequencing data of a study of regulatory T cells in long-lasting Graves disease. Findings of the study overall: Under persistent disease, TRBV28, TRBJ1-2 and TRBJ2-5 were used preferentially. With a few thousand shared public clonotypes, persistent patients exceeded new patients, who shared about a thousand.

On this clonotype itself: The antigen is not known.

Assembly of TCR beta libraries relied on iRepertoire HTBI primers together with Arm-PCR of CDR3 regions. Each CDR3 protein is one row after TCRdb ran MiXCR on the multiplex PCR reads. The table includes about 430,000 distinct CDR3 sequences, around 20% detected once. The length of the CDR3 is 14 residues. Germline CDR1 is SNHLY and CDR2 is FYNNEI. As for time point: persistent/refractory GD, antithyroid drugs over 5 years with positive TRAb. The authors made the TCR library using RNA they extracted from PBMCs. Graves' disease diagnosis relied on American Thyroid Association guidelines. V and J are TRBV2 and TRBJ2-4, with 9 bases that match TRBD2. The DNA end lines up better with TRBJ2-5; the J call may be wrong. This sequence originates from a female donor with Graves disease. This specimen consisted of peripheral blood mononuclear cells (PBMCs), obtained when the disease was refractory, from a patient treated with antithyroid drugs. CDR3 DNA sequence: TGTGCCAGCAGAAATAGCGGGAGTGGCGAGACCCAGTACTTC. Residues: CASRNSGSGETQYF.